The present T cell receptor beta chain was sequenced within a study of cytomegalovirus exposure and HLA in healthy donors (dated by TCRdb to about 2017). Study-level background: An earlier analysis of roughly 570 of the donors reported 276 Gb of sequence data and around 100 million unique TCR beta sequences obtained from some 200 million T cells. In a later genetic analysis, genome-wide SNP genotypes for about 65% of the roughly 670 donors were used, and that subset was treated as a discovery cohort. HLA typing covered class I and class II loci at four-digit resolution. Donor age, sex, ethnicity and CMV serostatus were collected together with the repertoire data. Besides the first cohort of about 730 subjects, a separate validation cohort made up of some 110 different subjects was used. To decide whether each TCR beta V gene segment behaved as functional or pseudogenic, an earlier analysis of fewer than 750 of the donors relied on high-throughput TCR beta sequencing. Typing coverage differed by locus: A, B, C, DRB1 and DQB1 were typed in roughly 620-630 donors, DQA1 in 500 to 550, DPA1 in around 580, and DPB1 in just under 480. The study profiled the T cell repertoires of around 700 subjects by immunosequencing and related them to cytomegalovirus serostatus. The study was designed to test whether signatures of past pathogen exposure could be identified by cataloging public T cell receptors. The study combined high-throughput TCR immunosequencing, statistical association of individual TCRs with disease status, and machine learning to predict cytomegalovirus infection status. Four to six DR-DQ haplotypes were handled as single units for association and clustering, since linkage in the cohort was strong. Every repertoire in the discovery cohort had been generated on one and the same sequencing platform. An early release covering 550 to 700 HLA-typed donors comprised roughly 300 gigabases of sequencing data and around 86 million unique TCR sequences. The genetic ancestry cluster associated with self-reported Caucasian donors included 81% of the roughly 400 genotyped donors. A later analysis re-examined previously published TCR beta repertoires from roughly 720 donors and added high-resolution HLA genotyping to investigate patterns of TCR occurrence. Among approximately 370 genotyped donors of the cohort, an average of approximately 220,000 unique TCR beta nucleotide sequences was sequenced per donor, of which about 18% were non-productive. The later analysis used no new phenotypic data to find candidate immune exposures, relying instead on TCR beta sequences and their occurrence across donors. Overall results and qualifications from the work: A later genetic analysis reported fewer N-insertions in productive TCRs among donors in an Asian-associated ancestry cluster than the roughly 620-donor mean. Only TCR beta chains were sequenced in this cohort, and the absence of alpha or paired-chain data limited detectable features. Because the 87-base-pair reads could not distinguish some IMGT-functional V segments, including TRBV6-2 and TRBV6-3, those segments were excluded. In a later analysis, several top co-occurrence clusters were reported to appear linked to parvovirus B19, influenza, CMV and Epstein-Barr virus. A total of about 150 TCR beta chains were listed by the study as associated with cytomegalovirus. The earlier analysis of nearly 600 of the donors excluded about 16 rarely observed V segments, including chromosome 9 orphons, because counts were too low. Correlated functional status among segregating V segments might reflect linkage disequilibrium, but an unknown experimental factor could not be ruled out. In a later analysis, most CMV-associated TCR beta chains were found to appear HLA-restricted, with HLA associations seemingly driven largely by CMV exposure. A further reported finding was that TCR beta sequences accurately predicted the HLA-A and HLA-B alleles for most subjects in the first cohort. Because HLA typing was missing for some donors at each locus, association tests included only the typed subset. A later genetic analysis associated a missense DCLRE1C variant with V-gene and J-gene trimming of TCR beta chains, and an independent cohort replicated the association. Most TCR sequences were seen in very few donors, while some public TCRs were found in many individuals. A few of the identified cytomegalovirus-associated TCR beta chains were confirmed in vitro to be specific for cytomegalovirus antigens. It was suggested by the authors that the approach could potentially be generalized to other disease states and immunological phenotypes. The presence/absence analyses assumed that sequencing depth was roughly uniform across donors, and that assumption may not be true. In a later analysis, the rate of TCR association differed among HLA loci, with DRB1 alleles having the most associated TCRs and HLA-C alleles having the fewest. The sequencing pipeline was judged likely to have produced a cluster of highly shared sequence variants as a technical artifact. Cytomegalovirus status was reported to be diagnosed by the classifier with high specificity and sensitivity in both the original and validation cohorts. In an earlier analysis of some 550 of the donors, most TCR beta V segments were observed in productive rearrangements about 90% or about 30% of the time, broadly matching IMGT annotations. Compared with equally common non-associated chains, HLA-associated TCR beta chains in a later analysis were more clonally expanded and had lower generation probabilities. Immune exposure information for the cohort was limited to CMV serostatus. Assigning TCR associations to individual alleles was difficult when HLA alleles, especially DR and DQ, strongly co-occurred. Specific HLA alleles were associated with 15,000 to 20,000 TCR beta sequences at a false discovery rate of 0.05 in a later analysis.

Preparation of the library involved the immunoSEQ multiplex PCR assay. For the multiplex PCR, a mixture combining 60 forward primers for TCR Vbeta segments and 13 reverse primers for TCR Jbeta segments was used. The CDR3 region of rearranged TCR beta genes was amplified from genomic DNA with a multiplex PCR assay. On the Illumina HiSeq System, the amplified TCR beta libraries were sequenced as 87-base-pair reads. As for the authors' bioinformatics: A later analysis counted tens of millions of unique TCR beta chains across the 550 to 750 repertoires, and 9.5 million to 11 million of these chains were shared by at least two donors. To remove PCR and sequencing errors, raw reads were error-corrected and collapsed into unique sequences using a nearest-neighbor algorithm that merged closely related sequences. CDR3 sequences were aligned to IMGT reference sequences to assign V, D and J gene segments. For a sequence to be retained, at least a six-nucleotide match to both a V gene segment and a J gene segment was required. Rearrangements were classified as productive when the CDR3 lacked stop codons and remained in frame with V and J, and all other rearrangements were classified as non-productive. CDR3 was defined according to IMGT convention as the region running from the second conserved V-encoded cysteine to the conserved J-encoded phenylalanine. The earlier analysis of 500 to 750 of the donors excluded any sequence lacking an unambiguous match to a single V gene segment. In an earlier analysis of several hundred of the donors, V segments were called functional above 56.7% productive rearrangements and were called segregating when the between-donor standard deviation exceeded 5%. A statistical classification framework was developed to diagnose cytomegalovirus status using the catalog of TCR beta chain sequences. In a later analysis, V and J genes were assigned by comparing TCR nucleotide sequences against IMGT/GENE-DB human TR gene sequences. The TCRdist pipeline was used in a later analysis to assign CDR3 sequences and most-parsimonious VDJ recombination scenarios. A later analysis defined each TCR beta chain by its CDR3 amino acid sequence plus V-gene family, and excluded reads lacking a unique V-gene family. As a way to deal with suspected cross-contamination and a sequencing artifact, a later analysis dropped roughly 620 nucleotide sequences that were highly shared and had low generation probability. In a later analysis, a clonal expansion index for each public chain was calculated from normalized within-repertoire ranks of inferred template counts. In a later analysis, generation probabilities were computed with a VDJ recombination model fitted to out-of-frame rearrangements, and the resulting probabilities were checked against IGoR. A later analysis scored TCR-TCR, TCR-HLA and TCR-CMV co-occurrence with hypergeometric tests, applying a repertoire-size bias correction to TCR pairs. A later analysis estimated false discovery rates by permuting HLA or CMV assignments 20 times. In a later analysis, co-occurring TCRs were grouped using DBSCAN, and TCRdist sequence similarity was added for clustering within HLA-allele-positive subsets. For co-occurrence clustering, repertoires with fewer than 30,000 or more than 120,000 public chains were excluded, along with roughly five repertoires with anomalous nucleotide sharing. This immuneACCESS table, as held by TCRdb, lists in-frame sequences with V and J called but not all clones. Of the missing ones, under half trace to an unresolved V gene in checked studies; the others have no known cause. V, J and clone size derive from that table, while D and trimming were established from the DNA sequence. The table for this sample lists 150,000 to 200,000 clones; roughly 84% of them were counted only once. Roughly 2.1% of the sample belongs to the ten largest clones.

CDR1 SGHNT and CDR2 YYREEE were looked up in the germline V gene (reference sequence). From the cysteine through the phenylalanine, the CDR3 covers 14 amino acids. Just CDR3 DNA is preserved here, 42 bases in frame from base 1. V is clipped by 4 bases and J by 4 bases, and the sequence between their germline boundaries is 14 bases long. Notes on this clone: This clone's antigen is unknown. No per-base quality is available; no much larger clone lies one base away.

In total, roughly 710 healthy bone marrow donors made up the cohort. At the time of sampling, all cohort members were nominally healthy, though unrecorded immune exposures were likely present. The donor was CMV seropositive and was included in the group of almost 300 seropositive cohort members. A peripheral blood sample was collected from each donor, and TCR beta sequencing was performed on peripheral blood mononuclear cells. Genomic DNA extraction from the blood cell samples was performed with the Qiagen DNeasy Blood Extraction Kit. This chain is built from TRBV5-4 and TRBJ1-1, with a tentative D gene TRBD1 over 6 matching bases. This TCR was sampled from a young man in good health and CMV-seropositive. Source material: PBMCs. Here is the DNA: TGTGCCAGCAGCACTCACACAGGGCCCACTGAAGCTTTCTTT. It translates to CASSTHTGPTEAFF.